This T cell receptor (beta chain) came from a study of blood T cell repertoires in COVID-19. At the level of the study: The United States, Italy and Spain supplied acute and convalescent COVID-19 samples. PBMCs, B-cell-depleted T cells, or T cells provided the cDNA or gDNA that made up the material.

In germline, CDR1 is MNHEY, CDR2 SVGAGI. This CDR3 spans 13 amino acids. Study processing details: Scientists estimated how many nucleated cells there were by amplifying reference gene primers. Data came from immunoSEQ multiplex PCR; TCRdb stores just in-frame clones and leaves some out. V and J calls and clone size are copied from that table; D and trimming were computed from the DNA. Of about 160,000 clones listed, 84% are singletons. The clonotype comes from a man aged 18 to 35 with active or convalescent COVID-19. Sequenced sample: peripheral blood. V usage is TRBV6-5 and J usage is TRBJ2-2; possibly TRBD2 for D (6 bases). The CDR3 coding sequence is TGTGTATACGGGGAGGAGAACACCGGGGAGCTGTTTTTT. This codes for CVYGEENTGELFF.